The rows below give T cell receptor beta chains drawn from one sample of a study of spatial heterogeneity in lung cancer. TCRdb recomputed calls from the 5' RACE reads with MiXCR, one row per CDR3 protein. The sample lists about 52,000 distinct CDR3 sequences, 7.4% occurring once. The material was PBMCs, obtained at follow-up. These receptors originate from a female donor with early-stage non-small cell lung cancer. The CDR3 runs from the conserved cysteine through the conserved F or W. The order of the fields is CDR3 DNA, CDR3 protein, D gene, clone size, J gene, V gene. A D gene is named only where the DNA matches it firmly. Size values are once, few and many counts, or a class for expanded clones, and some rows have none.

DNA: TGCGCCAGCAGCTCAAAGGCGGGGGCTCAATACAATGAGCAGTTCTTC
CDR3: CASSSKAGAQYNEQFF
D: -
size: many
J: TRBJ2-1
V: TRBV5-1

DNA: TGTGCCAGCAGCCAAGAGGGACAGCTTCCATATAACACTGAAGCTTTCTTT
CDR3: CASSQEGQLPYNTEAFF
D: TRBD1
size: -
J: TRBJ1-1
V: TRBV3-1

DNA: TGTGCCAGCAGTTCTGGATTAGAAGCTTTCTTT
CDR3: CASSSGLEAFF
D: -
size: -
J: TRBJ1-1
V: TRBV27

DNA: TGTGCCAGCAGCCCCACAGGGGCGCTAGATACGCAGTATTTT
CDR3: CASSPTGALDTQYF
D: TRBD1
size: few
J: TRBJ2-3
V: TRBV6-1

DNA: TGTGCCATCAGTGAAGGGGACGAGCAGTACTTC
CDR3: CAISEGDEQYF
D: -
size: many
J: TRBJ2-7
V: TRBV10-3

DNA: TGCAGTGCTAGAGCCCCCACCTACGAGCAGTACTTC
CDR3: CSARAPTYEQYF
D: -
size: -
J: TRBJ2-7
V: TRBV20-1

DNA: TGTGCCAGCAGCTTTCAAGGGGGAGCTGGAAACACCATATATTTT
CDR3: CASSFQGGAGNTIYF
D: -
size: many
J: TRBJ1-3
V: TRBV7-9

DNA: TGCGCCAGCAGTGACCTCGGGGGGGCCCAGAAGACCCAGTACTTC
CDR3: CASSDLGGAQKTQYF
D: TRBD2
size: many
J: TRBJ2-5
V: TRBV10-2

DNA: TGTGCCAGCAGCTCCCGGGACCTAGCCGTGGTTACAGATACGCAGTATTTT
CDR3: CASSSRDLAVVTDTQYF
D: -
size: many
J: TRBJ2-3
V: TRBV7-9

DNA: TGTGCCACCCCCCGGGACAGGTCCGCCGCGAACACCGGGGAGCTGTTTTTT
CDR3: CATPRDRSAANTGELFF
D: TRBD1
size: -
J: TRBJ2-2
V: TRBV24-1

DNA: TGTGTCGCGGGACAGGGGAACAATGAGCAGTTCTTC
CDR3: CVAGQGNNEQFF
D: TRBD1
size: -
J: TRBJ2-1
V: TRBV6-5

DNA: TGCAGCGTCGGGACAGGGAGAGATCAGCCCCAGCATTTT
CDR3: CSVGTGRDQPQHF
D: TRBD1
size: -
J: TRBJ1-5
V: TRBV29-1

DNA: TGTGCCAGCAGCCAAACGGGTAGATGGCAAGCTTTCTTT
CDR3: CASSQTGRWQAFF
D: -
size: many
J: TRBJ1-1
V: TRBV3-1

DNA: TGTGCCAGCAGCTTAGTGGGGGACCCCACAGAGACCCAGTACTTC
CDR3: CASSLVGDPTETQYF
D: -
size: medium-sized
J: TRBJ2-5
V: TRBV5-5

DNA: TGTGCCAGCAGTTTAGGTGCATCTTCTGGAAACACCATATATTTT
CDR3: CASSLGASSGNTIYF
D: -
size: many
J: TRBJ1-3
V: TRBV12-3/TRBV12-4

DNA: TGCAGTGCTAGAGCCCGGGGCCTCGGGGTCTACGAGCAGTACTTC
CDR3: CSARARGLGVYEQYF
D: -
size: many
J: TRBJ2-7
V: TRBV20-1

DNA: TGTGCCAGCTCACCACGGACAGGGGACGGTGAGCAGTTCTTC
CDR3: CASSPRTGDGEQFF
D: TRBD1
size: many
J: TRBJ2-1
V: TRBV18

DNA: TGTGCCAGCAGTCCCCTCAGGGCTCGGAATGAAAAACTGTTTTTT
CDR3: CASSPLRARNEKLFF
D: -
size: many
J: TRBJ1-4
V: TRBV27

DNA: TGTGCCAGCAAGCAGGGTTCGGATGAAAAACTGTTTTTT
CDR3: CASKQGSDEKLFF
D: -
size: -
J: TRBJ1-4
V: TRBV6-6

DNA: TGTGCCAGCAGCCCAACTCCTGCCCAAGATACGCAGTATTTT
CDR3: CASSPTPAQDTQYF
D: -
size: many
J: TRBJ2-3
V: TRBV7-2

DNA: TGTGCCAGCAGCTTAGGACCCAGCGGGGGGTCCTACGAGCAGTACTTC
CDR3: CASSLGPSGGSYEQYF
D: TRBD2
size: many
J: TRBJ2-7
V: TRBV11-2

DNA: TGTGCCAGCAGCCAAGGCAGGGGAACCTACGAGCAGTACTTC
CDR3: CASSQGRGTYEQYF
D: -
size: many
J: TRBJ2-7
V: TRBV4-2

DNA: TGTGCCAGCAGTCACAGGATCGGCAGGGAGATTGGCTACACCTTC
CDR3: CASSHRIGREIGYTF
D: -
size: many
J: TRBJ1-2
V: TRBV6-2/TRBV6-3

DNA: TGTGCCAGTAGTAAATTATCCGGACAGGGCCTTCAGCCCCAGCATTTT
CDR3: CASSKLSGQGLQPQHF
D: TRBD1
size: -
J: TRBJ1-5
V: TRBV19

DNA: TGTGCCCATGGGCCAAACTCTGGAAACACCATATATTTT
CDR3: CAHGPNSGNTIYF
D: -
size: few
J: TRBJ1-3
V: TRBV19

DNA: TGCGCCAGCAGCCTTCAGGAGACCTACAATGAGCAGTTCTTC
CDR3: CASSLQETYNEQFF
D: -
size: -
J: TRBJ2-1
V: TRBV5-1

DNA: TGCAGTGCTAGAGACGCCTCGTCCGGGGAGACCCAGTACTTC
CDR3: CSARDASSGETQYF
D: -
size: few
J: TRBJ2-5
V: TRBV20-1

DNA: TGTGCCACCAGTGACTCCGGACAGGGGGACGCCGGGGAGCTGTTTTTT
CDR3: CATSDSGQGDAGELFF
D: TRBD1
size: -
J: TRBJ2-2
V: TRBV24-1

DNA: TGCAGTGCCGCCCCGGGACTTCACAATGAGCAGTTCTTC
CDR3: CSAAPGLHNEQFF
D: -
size: many
J: TRBJ2-1
V: TRBV20-1

DNA: TGTGCCAGCAGTTTGGAAGGGACTAATGAAAAACTGTTTTTT
CDR3: CASSLEGTNEKLFF
D: -
size: many
J: TRBJ1-4
V: TRBV27

DNA: TGTGCCAGCAGCAGCAGATTTTCCGGGACAGGGGATCAGCCCCAGCATTTT
CDR3: CASSSRFSGTGDQPQHF
D: TRBD1
size: many
J: TRBJ1-5
V: TRBV7-2

DNA: TGCGCCAGCAGCTTTACTAGCGGGGCTCAAGAGACCCAGTACTTC
CDR3: CASSFTSGAQETQYF
D: TRBD2
size: many
J: TRBJ2-5
V: TRBV5-1

DNA: TGCAGTGCTGTCAGACGACAGGGACAAGAGACCCAGTACTTC
CDR3: CSAVRRQGQETQYF
D: TRBD1
size: -
J: TRBJ2-5
V: TRBV20-1

DNA: TGTGCCAGCAGAGCCGGGACAGGGGCTTTCCAAGAGACCCAGTACTTC
CDR3: CASRAGTGAFQETQYF
D: TRBD1
size: -
J: TRBJ2-5
V: TRBV6-1

DNA: TGTGCCAGCAGCTATAACACCGGGGAGCTGTTTTTT
CDR3: CASSYNTGELFF
D: -
size: many
J: TRBJ2-2
V: TRBV7-9

DNA: TGTGCCAGCAGTTACGCCCCTTCACCCCTCCACTTT
CDR3: CASSYAPSPLHF
D: -
size: -
J: TRBJ1-6
V: TRBV6-2/TRBV6-3

DNA: TGTGCCAGCACCACCCGGCTAGCGGTCTACGAGCAGTACTTC
CDR3: CASTTRLAVYEQYF
D: -
size: many
J: TRBJ2-7
V: TRBV3-2

DNA: TGCGCCAGCAGCTTGGATCCGGGGGCCCAAGAGACCCAGTACTTC
CDR3: CASSLDPGAQETQYF
D: -
size: many
J: TRBJ2-5
V: TRBV5-1

DNA: TGTGCCAGCGCCCTAGATAGGCTGAGCAATCAGCCCCAGCATTTT
CDR3: CASALDRLSNQPQHF
D: -
size: many
J: TRBJ1-5
V: TRBV7-2